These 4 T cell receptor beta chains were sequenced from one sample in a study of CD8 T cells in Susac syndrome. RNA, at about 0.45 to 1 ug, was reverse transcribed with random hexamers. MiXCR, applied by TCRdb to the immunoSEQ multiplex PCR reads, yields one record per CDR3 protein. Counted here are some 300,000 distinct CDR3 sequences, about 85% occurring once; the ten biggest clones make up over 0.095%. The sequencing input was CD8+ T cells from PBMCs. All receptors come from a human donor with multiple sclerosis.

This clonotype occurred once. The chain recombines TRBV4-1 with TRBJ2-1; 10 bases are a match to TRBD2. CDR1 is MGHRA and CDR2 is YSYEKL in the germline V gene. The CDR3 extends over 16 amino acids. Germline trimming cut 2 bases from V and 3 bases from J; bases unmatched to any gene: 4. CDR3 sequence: CASSQIGTSVYNEQFF. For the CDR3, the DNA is TGCGCCAGCAGCCAAATCGGGACTAGCGTCTACAATGAGCAGTTCTTC.

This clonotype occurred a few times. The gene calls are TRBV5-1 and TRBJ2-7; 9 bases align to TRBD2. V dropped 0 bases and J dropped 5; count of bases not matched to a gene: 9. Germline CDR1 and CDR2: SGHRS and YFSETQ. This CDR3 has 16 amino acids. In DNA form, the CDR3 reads TGCGCCAGCAGCTTGGTATTAGCGGGGGTGATGAACGAGCAGTACTTC. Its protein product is CASSLVLAGVMNEQYF.

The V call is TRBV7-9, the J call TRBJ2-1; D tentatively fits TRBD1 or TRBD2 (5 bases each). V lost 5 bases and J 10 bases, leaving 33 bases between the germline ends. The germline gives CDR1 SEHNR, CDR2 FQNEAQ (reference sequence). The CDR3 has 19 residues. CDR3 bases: TGTGCCAGCAGCCCGACGCAAGGAGCGCGCCTTGGGGGATTTGAGGAGCAGTTCTTC. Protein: CASSPTQGARLGGFEEQFF.

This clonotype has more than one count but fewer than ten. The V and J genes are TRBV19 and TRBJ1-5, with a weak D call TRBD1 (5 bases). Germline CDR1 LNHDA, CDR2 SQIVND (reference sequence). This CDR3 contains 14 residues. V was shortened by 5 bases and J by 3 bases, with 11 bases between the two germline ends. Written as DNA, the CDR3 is TGTGCCAGTAGTGGGACGGCCTACAATCAGCCCCAGCATTTT. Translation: CASSGTAYNQPQHF.